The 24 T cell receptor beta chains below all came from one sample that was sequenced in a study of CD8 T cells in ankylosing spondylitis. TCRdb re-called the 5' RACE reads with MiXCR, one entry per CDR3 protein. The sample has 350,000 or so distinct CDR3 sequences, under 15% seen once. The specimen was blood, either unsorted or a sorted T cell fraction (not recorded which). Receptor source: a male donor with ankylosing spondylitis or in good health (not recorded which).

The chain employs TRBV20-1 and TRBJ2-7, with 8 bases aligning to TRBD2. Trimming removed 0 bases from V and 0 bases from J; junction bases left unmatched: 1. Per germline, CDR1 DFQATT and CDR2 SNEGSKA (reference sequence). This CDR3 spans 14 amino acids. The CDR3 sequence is CSAREGTSSYEQYF. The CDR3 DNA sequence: TGCAGTGCTAGAGAAGGGACTAGCTCCTACGAGCAGTACTTC.

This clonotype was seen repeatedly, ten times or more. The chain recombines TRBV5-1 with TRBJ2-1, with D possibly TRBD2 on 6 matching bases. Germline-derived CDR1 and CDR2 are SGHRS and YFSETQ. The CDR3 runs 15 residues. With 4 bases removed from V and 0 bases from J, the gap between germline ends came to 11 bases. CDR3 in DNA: TGCGCCAGCAGCGTTAGCGGCAGCTCCTACAATGAGCAGTTCTTC. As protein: CASSVSGSSYNEQFF.

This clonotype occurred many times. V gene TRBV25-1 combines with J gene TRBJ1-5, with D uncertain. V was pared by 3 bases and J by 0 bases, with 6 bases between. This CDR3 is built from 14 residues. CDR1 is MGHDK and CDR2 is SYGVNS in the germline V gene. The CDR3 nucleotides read TGTGCCAGCAGTGATTCGGATAGCAATCAGCCCCAGCATTTT. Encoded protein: CASSDSDSNQPQHF.

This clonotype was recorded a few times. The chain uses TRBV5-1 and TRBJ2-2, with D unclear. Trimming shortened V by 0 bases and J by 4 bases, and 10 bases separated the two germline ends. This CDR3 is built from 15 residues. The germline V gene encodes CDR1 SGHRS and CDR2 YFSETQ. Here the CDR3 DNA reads TGCGCCAGCAGCTTGGAGGGCGGCGGCACCGGGGAGCTGTTTTTT. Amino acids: CASSLEGGGTGELFF.

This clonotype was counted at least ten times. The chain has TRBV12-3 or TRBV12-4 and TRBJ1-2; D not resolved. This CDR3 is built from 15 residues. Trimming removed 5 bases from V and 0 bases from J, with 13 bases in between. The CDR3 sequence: CASSSRGNPNYGYTF. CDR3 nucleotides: TGTGCCAGCAGTAGCCGTGGGAATCCTAACTATGGCTACACCTTC.

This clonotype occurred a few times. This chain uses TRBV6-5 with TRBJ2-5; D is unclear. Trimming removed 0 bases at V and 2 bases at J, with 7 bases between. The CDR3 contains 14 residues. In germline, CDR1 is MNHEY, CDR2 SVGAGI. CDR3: CASSYSILQETQYF. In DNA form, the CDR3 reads TGTGCCAGCAGTTACTCCATCTTACAAGAGACCCAGTACTTC.

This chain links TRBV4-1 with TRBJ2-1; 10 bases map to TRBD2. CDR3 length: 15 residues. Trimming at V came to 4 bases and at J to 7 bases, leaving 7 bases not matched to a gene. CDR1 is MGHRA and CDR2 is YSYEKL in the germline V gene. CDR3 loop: CASSREGSGRNEQFF. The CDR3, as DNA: TGCGCCAGCAGCCGGGAGGGTAGCGGGAGGAATGAGCAGTTCTTC.

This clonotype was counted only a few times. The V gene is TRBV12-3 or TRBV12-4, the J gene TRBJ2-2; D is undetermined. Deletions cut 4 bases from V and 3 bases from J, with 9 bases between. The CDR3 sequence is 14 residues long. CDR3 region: CASSSHQDTGELFF. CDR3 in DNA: TGTGCCAGCAGTTCGCATCAAGACACCGGGGAGCTGTTTTTT.

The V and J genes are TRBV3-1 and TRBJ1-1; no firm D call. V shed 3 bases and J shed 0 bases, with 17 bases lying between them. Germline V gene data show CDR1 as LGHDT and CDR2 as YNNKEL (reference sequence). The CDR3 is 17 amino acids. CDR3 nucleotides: TGTGCCAGCAGCCACATCGGGCAGCCAGGTGTGAACACTGAAGCTTTCTTT. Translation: CASSHIGQPGVNTEAFF.

The CDR3 DNA reads TGCGCCAGCAGCCCCGGGACAGGTTCGACGTATGAAAAACTGTTTTTT. Translation gives CASSPGTGSTYEKLFF. The chain links TRBV5-1 to TRBJ1-4; 8 bases match TRBD1. The CDR3 totals 16 residues. V lost 4 bases and J lost 6; bases outside the gene matches: 11. Germline V lookup: CDR1 SGHRS, CDR2 YFSETQ.

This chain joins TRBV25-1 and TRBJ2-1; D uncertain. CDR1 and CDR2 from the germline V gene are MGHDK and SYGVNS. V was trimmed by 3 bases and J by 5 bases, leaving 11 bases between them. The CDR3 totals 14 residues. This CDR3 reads CASSDTTINNEQFF. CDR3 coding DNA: TGTGCCAGCAGTGATACTACCATAAACAATGAGCAGTTCTTC.

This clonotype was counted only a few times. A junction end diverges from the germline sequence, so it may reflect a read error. The CDR3 region has the DNA TGCGCCAGCAGCCAGCGGATGGGGACACGCTCCCACGAGCAGTACTTC. This translates into CASSQRMGTRSHEQYF. The V gene is TRBV4-1, the J gene TRBJ2-7; D possibly corresponds to TRBD1 (6 bases). Germline values: CDR1 MGHRA, CDR2 YSYEKL. The CDR3 contains 16 residues.

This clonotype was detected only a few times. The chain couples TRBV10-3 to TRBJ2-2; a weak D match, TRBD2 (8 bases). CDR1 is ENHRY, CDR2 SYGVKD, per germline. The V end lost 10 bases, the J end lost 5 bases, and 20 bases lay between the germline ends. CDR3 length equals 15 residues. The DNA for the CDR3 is TGTGCCACCTCGGGAGGGACAGATGTAACCGGGGAGCTGTTTTTT. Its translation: CATSGGTDVTGELFF.

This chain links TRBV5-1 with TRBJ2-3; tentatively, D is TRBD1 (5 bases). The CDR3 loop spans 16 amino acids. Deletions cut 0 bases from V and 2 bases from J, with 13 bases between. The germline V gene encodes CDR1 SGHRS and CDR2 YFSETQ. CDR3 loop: CASSLGTGDLTDTQYF. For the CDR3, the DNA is TGCGCCAGCAGCTTGGGCACAGGAGACCTCACAGATACGCAGTATTTT.

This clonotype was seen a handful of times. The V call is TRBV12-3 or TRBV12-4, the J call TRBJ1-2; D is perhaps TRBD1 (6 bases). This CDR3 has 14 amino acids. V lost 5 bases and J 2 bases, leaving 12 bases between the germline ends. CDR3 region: CASSRPTGNYGYTF. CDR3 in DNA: TGTGCCAGCAGTCGCCCCACAGGGAACTATGGCTACACCTTC.

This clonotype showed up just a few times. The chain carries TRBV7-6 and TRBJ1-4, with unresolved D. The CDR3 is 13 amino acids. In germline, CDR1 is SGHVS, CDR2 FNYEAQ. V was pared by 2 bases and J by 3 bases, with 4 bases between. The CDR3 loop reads CASSLRPNEKLFF. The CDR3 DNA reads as TGTGCCAGCAGCTTAAGACCTAATGAAAAACTGTTTTTT.

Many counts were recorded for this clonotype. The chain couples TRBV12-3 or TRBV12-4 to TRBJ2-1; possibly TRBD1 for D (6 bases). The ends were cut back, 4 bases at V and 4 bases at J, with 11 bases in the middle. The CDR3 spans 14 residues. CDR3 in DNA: TGTGCCAGCAGTTCTGCAGGGGCTTACAATGAGCAGTTCTTC. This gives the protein CASSSAGAYNEQFF.

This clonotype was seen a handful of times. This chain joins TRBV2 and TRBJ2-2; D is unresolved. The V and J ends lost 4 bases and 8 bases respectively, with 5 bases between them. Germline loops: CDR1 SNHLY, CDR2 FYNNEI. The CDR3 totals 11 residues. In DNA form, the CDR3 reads TGTGCCAGCAGTGTTCTGGGGGAGCTGTTTTTT. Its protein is CASSVLGELFF.

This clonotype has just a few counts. The CDR3 region has the DNA TGTGCCAGCAGTTCCGCGGGACAGGGAGATGGCTACACCTTC. Translating it yields CASSSAGQGDGYTF. The V call is TRBV6-5, the J call TRBJ1-2; 9 nucleotides match TRBD1. The trim removed 4 bases at V and 6 bases at J, leaving 6 bases unmatched. The germline V gene has CDR1 MNHEY and CDR2 SVGAGI. CDR3 size: 14 residues.

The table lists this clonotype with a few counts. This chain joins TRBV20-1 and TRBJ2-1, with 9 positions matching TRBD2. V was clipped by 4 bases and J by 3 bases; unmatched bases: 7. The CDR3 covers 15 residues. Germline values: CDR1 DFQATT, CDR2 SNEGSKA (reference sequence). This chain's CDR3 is CSATSISGSYNEQFF. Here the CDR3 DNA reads TGCAGTGCTACGAGTATTAGCGGGAGCTACAATGAGCAGTTCTTC.

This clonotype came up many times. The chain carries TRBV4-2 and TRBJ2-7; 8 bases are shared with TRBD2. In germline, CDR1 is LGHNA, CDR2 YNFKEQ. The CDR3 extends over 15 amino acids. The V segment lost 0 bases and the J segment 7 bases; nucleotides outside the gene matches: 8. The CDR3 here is CASSQDPAGAREQYF. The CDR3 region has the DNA TGTGCCAGCAGCCAAGATCCAGCGGGAGCAAGGGAGCAGTACTTC.

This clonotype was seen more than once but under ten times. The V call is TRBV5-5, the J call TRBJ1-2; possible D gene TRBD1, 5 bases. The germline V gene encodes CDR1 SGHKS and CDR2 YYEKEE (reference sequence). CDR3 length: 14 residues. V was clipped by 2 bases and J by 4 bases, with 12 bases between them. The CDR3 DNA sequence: TGTGCCAGCAGCTTACCGGGACTCATCTATGGCTACACCTTC. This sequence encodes CASSLPGLIYGYTF.

The CDR3 coding sequence is TGTGCCAGCAGGCCACTAGCGGGGGGTACGCAGTATTTT. Translating gives CASRPLAGGTQYF. J is TRBJ2-3 and V is TRBV11-2, with TRBD2 matching over 12 bases. Germline V lookup: CDR1 SGHAT, CDR2 FQNNGV. This CDR3 contains 13 residues. The trim removed 6 bases at V and 8 bases at J, leaving 3 bases unmatched.

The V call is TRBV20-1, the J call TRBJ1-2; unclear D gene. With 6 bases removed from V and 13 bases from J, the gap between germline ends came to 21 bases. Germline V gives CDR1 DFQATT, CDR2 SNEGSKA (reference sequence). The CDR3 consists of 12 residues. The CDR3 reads CSACLQTSPCTF. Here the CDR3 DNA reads TGCAGTGCCTGTCTACAGACCTCTCCCTGCACCTTC.